This T cell receptor beta chain emerged from a study of blood T cell repertoires in COVID-19 (dated by TCRdb to 2018 to 2021). About the study as a whole: Samples from collaborators originated in the United States, Italy and Spain and spanned both the acute and convalescent phases of COVID-19. The material from the prospective study consisted of cDNA or gDNA derived from T cells, B-cell-depleted T cells, or PBMCs. The dataset comprised deeply sampled blood TCRbeta repertoires from subjects exposed to, actively infected with, or recovered from COVID-19. The repertoires were released in a freely available public database intended as a resource for research on the immune response to SARS-CoV-2. The samples were drawn from the first 160 participants of the ongoing ImmuneRACE study and from roughly 1,300 subjects provided by 6 global collaborators. A de-identified subject ID, COVID-19 status, age in years and sex were almost always included in the sample metadata. HLA class I and class II types, where available, came from metadata supplied by the sample provider rather than from assay-based typing. What the work shows at the level of the full study, not this receptor alone: The quantity of clinical and demographic metadata differed by source and by participant and was supplied without curation.

From the cysteine through the phenylalanine, the CDR3 covers 13 amino acids. CDR3 DNA is the only sequence kept; it has 39 bases, read in frame from the first base. Per the germline V gene, MNHEY is the CDR1 and SVGAGI is the CDR2. Germline trimming amounts to 10 bases on V and 2 bases on J, with 6 as the count of junction bases outside the gene matches. The immunoSEQ Assay, a bias-controlled multiplex PCR, was used to amplify TCRbeta CDR3 regions from genomic DNA. As for how the authors treated the data: The number of nucleated cells in each sample was estimated by amplification of reference gene primers within the assay. Sequence reads were collapsed and filtered to measure the absolute abundance of every unique TCRbeta CDR3 rearrangement. For each sample, productive Simpson clonality was calculated as the square root of Simpson's diversity index across productive rearrangements. TCRdb took this table from immuneACCESS and kept in-frame rearrangements with V and J called. Such tables lack part of the clones; where checked against another copy, unresolved V genes explain under half of the gap, and the rest is unexplained. V and J calls and clone size follow that table, whereas D and trimming were derived from the DNA. The sample profile shows tens of thousands of clones; about 80% of them were found once. The ten largest clones take up 40% to 60% of the sample.

Collaborating institutions collected whole blood in K2EDTA tubes following their own protocols. For TCRbeta analysis, collaborators shipped samples in one of three forms: frozen whole blood, isolated PBMCs, or DNA extracted from either of those sample types. Note on this clone: The antigen this receptor binds is unknown. Per-base qualities were not stored, and no clone one base away is much larger.

This clonotype was sampled from a woman aged 80 or over with acute or convalescent COVID-19. The specimen was peripheral blood. The rearranged segments are TRBV6-5 and TRBJ1-2, with 8 middle bases fitting TRBD1. The nucleotide sequence is given as TGTGCCACTCAAACAGGGGGAAACTATGGCTACACCTTC. This codes for CATQTGGNYGYTF.